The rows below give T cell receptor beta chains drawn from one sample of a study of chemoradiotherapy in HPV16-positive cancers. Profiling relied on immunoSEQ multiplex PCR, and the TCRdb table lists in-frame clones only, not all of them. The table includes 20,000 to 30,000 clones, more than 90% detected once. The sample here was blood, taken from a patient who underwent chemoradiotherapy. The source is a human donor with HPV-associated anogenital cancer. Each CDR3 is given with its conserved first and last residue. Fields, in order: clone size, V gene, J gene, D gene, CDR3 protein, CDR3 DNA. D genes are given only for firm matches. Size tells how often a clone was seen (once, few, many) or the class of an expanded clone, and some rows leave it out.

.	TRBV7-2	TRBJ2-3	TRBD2	CASSRGADTQYF	TGTGCCAGCAGTCGGGGGGCAGATACGCAGTATTTT
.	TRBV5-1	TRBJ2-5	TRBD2	CASRPLERGIETQYF	TGCGCCAGCAGGCCCCTGGAGCGGGGGATCGAGACCCAGTACTTC
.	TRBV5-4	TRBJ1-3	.	CASSQTGGNTIYF	TGTGCCAGCAGCCAGACAGGCGGAAACACCATATATTTT
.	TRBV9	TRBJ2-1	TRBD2	CASSSPSGRSFGNEQFF	TGTGCCAGCAGCTCCCCCAGCGGGAGGTCATTTGGCAATGAGCAGTTCTTC
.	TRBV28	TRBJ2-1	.	CASTTRAYNNEQFF	TGTGCCAGCACCACCCGGGCCTATAACAATGAGCAGTTCTTC
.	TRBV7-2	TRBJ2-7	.	CASSPSGTAYEQYF	TGTGCCAGCAGCCCCTCCGGGACGGCCTACGAGCAGTACTTC
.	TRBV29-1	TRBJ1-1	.	CSVKVQGRDTEAFF	TGCAGCGTTAAAGTGCAGGGAAGAGACACTGAAGCTTTCTTT
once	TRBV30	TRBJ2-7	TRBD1	CAGDRAYEQYF	TGTGCCGGCGACAGGGCCTACGAGCAGTACTTC
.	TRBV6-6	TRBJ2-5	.	CASSTSETQYF	TGTGCCAGCAGTACCTCGGAGACCCAGTACTTC
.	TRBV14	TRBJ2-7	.	CASSRGNGGYEQYF	TGTGCCAGCAGCCGGGGCAACGGCGGCTACGAGCAGTACTTC
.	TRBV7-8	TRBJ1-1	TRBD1	CASSLGGQGGTEAFF	TGTGCCAGCAGCTTAGGGGGACAGGGAGGGACTGAAGCTTTCTTT
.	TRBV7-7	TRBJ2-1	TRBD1	CASSFRDSLNNEQFF	TGTGCTAGCAGCTTTCGGGACAGCTTAAACAATGAGCAGTTCTTC
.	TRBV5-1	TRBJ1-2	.	CASSPGGLLPGGYTF	TGCGCCAGCAGCCCCGGCGGGTTGCTTCCGGGTGGCTACACCTTC
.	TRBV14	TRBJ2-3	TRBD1	CASSQDRGTGIDTQYF	TGTGCCAGCAGCCAAGATCGTGGGACAGGGATAGATACGCAGTATTTT
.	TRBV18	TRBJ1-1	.	CASSQGTGNEAFF	TGTGCCAGCTCACAGGGGACGGGTAATGAAGCTTTCTTT
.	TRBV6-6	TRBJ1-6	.	CASSYRTESNSPLHF	TGTGCCAGCAGTTACCGGACGGAAAGTAATTCACCCCTCCACTTT
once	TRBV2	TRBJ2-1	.	CASRGTTNSEQFF	TGTGCCAGCAGAGGGACAACTAACAGTGAGCAGTTCTTC
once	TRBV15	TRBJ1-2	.	CATRGDTIYGYTF	TGTGCCACCAGAGGGGATACCATTTATGGCTACACCTTC
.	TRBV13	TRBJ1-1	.	CASSLLANTEAFF	TGTGCCAGCAGCTTATTAGCGAACACTGAAGCTTTCTTT
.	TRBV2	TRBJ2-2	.	CASRTQEIPGELFF	TGTGCCAGCAGGACCCAAGAAATCCCCGGGGAGCTGTTTTTT
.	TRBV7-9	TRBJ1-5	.	CASSSSDRSQPQHF	TGTGCCAGCAGCTCGAGTGACAGGTCTCAGCCCCAGCATTTT
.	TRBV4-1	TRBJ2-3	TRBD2	CASSQDSGGTDTQYF	TGCGCCAGCAGCCAAGATAGCGGGGGCACAGATACGCAGTATTTT
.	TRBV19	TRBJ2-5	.	CASSSRTEETQYF	TGTGCCAGTAGTTCCCGGACAGAAGAGACCCAGTACTTC
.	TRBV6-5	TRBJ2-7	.	CASSSPYEQYF	TGTGCCAGCAGCTCCCCGTACGAGCAGTACTTC
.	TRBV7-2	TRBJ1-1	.	CASSLVRGAEAFF	TGTGCCAGCAGCTTAGTCAGGGGCGCTGAAGCTTTCTTT
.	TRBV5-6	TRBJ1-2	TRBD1	CASSLARTGGDYGYTF	TGTGCCAGCAGCTTGGCCCGGACAGGGGGCGACTATGGCTACACCTTC
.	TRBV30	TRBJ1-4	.	CASQGATNEKLFF	TGTGCCTCTCAGGGTGCAACTAATGAAAAACTGTTTTTT
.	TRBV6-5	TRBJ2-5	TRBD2	CASSLGLAGGETQYF	TGTGCCAGCAGCCTAGGACTAGCGGGGGGTGAGACCCAGTACTTC
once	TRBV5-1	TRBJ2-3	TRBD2	CASSDGLAGATDTQYF	TGCGCCAGCAGCGACGGACTAGCGGGAGCTACAGATACGCAGTATTTT
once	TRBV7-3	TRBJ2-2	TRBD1	CASSLKGWGQGTGELFF	TGTGCCAGCAGCTTAAAAGGCTGGGGACAGGGGACCGGGGAGCTGTTTTTT
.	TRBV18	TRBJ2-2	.	CASSPSVANTGELVF	TGTGCCAGCTCACCCTCGGTTGCGAACACCGGGGAGCTGGTTTTT
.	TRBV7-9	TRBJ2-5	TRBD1	CASSWRRDRSQETQYF	TGTGCCAGCAGCTGGCGCCGGGACAGGAGTCAAGAGACCCAGTACTTC
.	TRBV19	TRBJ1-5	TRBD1	CASSIIRTGGYQPQHF	TGTGCCAGTAGTATCATCCGGACAGGGGGATATCAGCCCCAGCATTTT
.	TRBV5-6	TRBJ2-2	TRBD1	CASSLGQGVAGELFF	TGTGCCAGCAGCCTGGGACAGGGGGTGGCCGGGGAGCTGTTTTTT
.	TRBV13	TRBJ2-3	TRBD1	CASSQGQGATDTQYF	TGTGCCAGCAGCCAGGGACAGGGGGCAACAGATACGCAGTATTTT
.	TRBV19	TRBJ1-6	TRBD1	CATSGQGDSYNSPLHF	TGTGCCACCAGCGGGCAGGGGGACTCCTATAATTCACCCCTCCACTTT
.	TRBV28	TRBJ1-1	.	CASSSDGTNTEAFF	TGTGCCAGCAGTTCGGACGGAACGAACACTGAAGCTTTCTTT
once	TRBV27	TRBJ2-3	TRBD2	CASSFSGSSDTQYF	TGTGCCAGCAGTTTTAGCGGGAGCTCAGATACGCAGTATTTT
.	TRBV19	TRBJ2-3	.	CASWDLGDTQYF	TGTGCCAGCTGGGACCTGGGAGATACGCAGTATTTT
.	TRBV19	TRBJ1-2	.	CASSQTREGFYGYTF	TGTGCCAGTAGCCAAACGAGGGAAGGTTTCTATGGCTACACCTTC
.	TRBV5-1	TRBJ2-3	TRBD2	CASSFSSGSDTQYF	TGCGCCAGCAGTTTTTCTAGCGGGAGTGATACGCAGTATTTT
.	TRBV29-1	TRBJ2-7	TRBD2	CSARLALDYEQYF	TGCAGCGCCCGACTAGCGCTAGACTACGAGCAGTACTTC
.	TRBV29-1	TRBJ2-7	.	CSAKLGSSEQYF	TGCAGCGCGAAACTAGGTTCGAGCGAGCAGTACTTC
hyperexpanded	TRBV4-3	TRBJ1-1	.	CASSQDSGGYTEAFF	TGCGCCAGCAGCCAAGACTCAGGAGGATACACTGAAGCTTTCTTT
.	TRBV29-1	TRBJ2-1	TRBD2	CSVDGTGGGASYNEQFF	TGCAGCGTTGACGGCACTGGCGGGGGGGCGTCCTACAATGAGCAGTTCTTC
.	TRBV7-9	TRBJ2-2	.	CASSLGLNTGELFF	TGTGCCAGCAGCTTAGGACTAAACACCGGGGAGCTGTTTTTT
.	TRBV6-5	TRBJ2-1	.	CASSYDGASSYNEQFF	TGTGCCAGCAGTTACGACGGGGCGAGCTCCTACAATGAGCAGTTCTTC
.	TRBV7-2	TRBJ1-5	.	CASSSGGSLGNQPQHF	TGTGCCAGCAGCTCCGGGGGGTCCTTGGGCAATCAGCCCCAGCATTTT
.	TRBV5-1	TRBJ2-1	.	CASSLIWAGGMYNEQFF	TGCGCCAGCAGCTTGATCTGGGCGGGTGGGATGTACAATGAGCAGTTCTTC
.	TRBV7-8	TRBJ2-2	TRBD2	CASSLGLAITGELFF	TGTGCCAGCAGCTTAGGACTAGCAATCACCGGGGAGCTGTTTTTT
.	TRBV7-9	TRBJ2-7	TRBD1	CASSSPEPDRGISYEQYF	TGTGCCAGCAGCTCCCCGGAACCCGACAGGGGAATTTCCTACGAGCAGTACTTC
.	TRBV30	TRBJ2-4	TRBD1	CAWSNLLDREKNIQYF	TGTGCCTGGAGTAATCTTTTGGACAGGGAGAAGAACATTCAGTACTTC